A selection of T cell receptor beta chains follows, all from one sample in a study of long-term antiretroviral therapy in people with HIV. TCRdb keeps only in-frame clones here, not all; method: immunoSEQ multiplex PCR. The data hold 20,000 to 25,000 clones, with roughly four fifths observed a single time. Sequenced material: unsorted PBMCs, taken 0.3 years after starting antiretroviral therapy. These receptors originate from a man in his fifties with HIV. The CDR3 runs from the conserved cysteine through the conserved F or W. The D gene is left open where the match is weak. Where a row states a size, it is once, few, many or the class of an expanded clone; other rows omit it.

V	size	J	D	CDR3	DNA
TRBV6-6	few	TRBJ2-7	NA	CASSYRDGTYEQYF	TGTGCCAGCAGTTACCGGGACGGAACCTACGAGCAGTACTTC
TRBV28	NA	TRBJ2-7	NA	CASSGGREVQGEQYF	TGTGCCAGCAGTGGGGGCAGGGAGGTGCAGGGCGAGCAGTACTTC
TRBV15	NA	TRBJ1-5	NA	CATSSLRGALQPQHF	TGTGCCACCAGCAGTCTTAGGGGGGCTTTGCAGCCCCAGCATTTT
TRBV2	few	TRBJ1-2	NA	CASNLNRANYGYTF	TGTGCCAGCAACTTGAACAGGGCTAACTATGGCTACACCTTC
TRBV7-9	NA	TRBJ2-1	TRBD2	CASNFPTSGSTGNEQFF	TGTGCCAGCAACTTCCCAACTAGCGGGAGTACCGGTAATGAGCAGTTCTTC
TRBV7-9	NA	TRBJ1-2	NA	CASSFGGDYGYTF	TGTGCCAGCAGCTTTGGGGGCGACTATGGCTACACCTTC
TRBV19	NA	TRBJ2-7	TRBD1	CASSIGQGYNEQYF	TGTGCCAGTAGTATAGGACAGGGGTATAACGAGCAGTACTTC
TRBV7-9	NA	TRBJ2-1	TRBD2	CASSLRDQQGLARSQFF	TGTGCCAGCAGCTTAAGGGATCAACAGGGACTAGCGAGGAGTCAGTTCTTC
TRBV5-1	NA	TRBJ2-3	NA	CASSYEASTDTQYF	TGCGCCAGCAGCTACGAGGCGTCGACAGATACGCAGTATTTT
TRBV19	NA	TRBJ1-4	NA	CASSIDLSGGAENEKLFF	TGTGCCAGTAGTATAGATCTGAGTGGGGGGGCTGAGAATGAAAAACTGTTTTTT
TRBV18	NA	TRBJ2-7	TRBD2	CASSVKAGDYEQYF	TGTGCCAGCTCCGTGAAAGCGGGGGACTACGAGCAGTACTTC
TRBV11-2	NA	TRBJ2-7	NA	CASSSMSLGAYEQYF	TGTGCCAGCAGCTCGATGTCCTTGGGGGCCTACGAGCAGTACTTC
TRBV30	NA	TRBJ2-3	TRBD1	CAWTDRVSQYF	TGTGCCTGGACCGACAGGGTGTCGCAGTATTTT
TRBV7-3	NA	TRBJ2-2	NA	CASSLNGGATGELFF	TGTGCCAGCAGCTTAAACGGAGGAGCCACCGGGGAGCTGTTTTTT
TRBV30	NA	TRBJ1-1	NA	CAWSVQENTEAFF	TGTGCCTGGAGTGTACAAGAGAACACTGAAGCTTTCTTT
TRBV6-5	NA	TRBJ2-7	NA	CASSSQGRELSYEQYF	TGTGCCAGCAGTTCACAGGGGCGGGAGCTCTCCTACGAGCAGTACTTC
TRBV6-5	NA	TRBJ2-2	TRBD1	CASSISGTGAGELFF	TGTGCCAGCAGTATATCCGGGACAGGGGCCGGGGAGCTGTTTTTT
TRBV10-3	NA	TRBJ2-7	TRBD1	CAISERQGDSYEQYF	TGTGCCATCAGTGAAAGACAGGGGGATTCCTACGAGCAGTACTTC
TRBV27	few	TRBJ2-7	NA	CASGLSGISYEQYF	TGTGCCAGCGGCCTTTCAGGAATCTCCTACGAGCAGTACTTC
TRBV28	NA	TRBJ1-5	NA	CASSLISPTQGLNQPQHF	TGTGCCAGCAGTTTAATCTCGCCAACGCAGGGCCTGAATCAGCCCCAGCATTTT
TRBV27	NA	TRBJ1-4	NA	CASSSQGSTNEKLFF	TGTGCCAGCAGTTCGCAGGGGTCTACTAATGAAAAACTGTTTTTT
TRBV6-5	NA	TRBJ2-7	TRBD2	CASSYILAGSYEQYF	TGTGCCAGCAGTTACATTCTAGCGGGGTCGTACGAGCAGTACTTC
TRBV11-2	NA	TRBJ2-7	NA	CASSLQGYEQYF	TGTGCCAGCAGCTTACAGGGCTACGAGCAGTACTTC